This T cell receptor beta chain appears in the sequencing data of a study of shared clonotypes between healthy human individuals. TCRdb's table, derived via immunoSEQ multiplex PCR, lists solely in-frame clones and lacks some. The sample contains roughly 2.4 million clones, 95% of which appear only once. With 5 bases removed from V and 3 bases from J, the gap between germline ends came to 11 bases. There are 13 residues in the CDR3. Germline V gene data show CDR1 as KGHSH and CDR2 as LQKENI. Free of recent acute infections or vaccinations, the donors were healthy HIV-negative adults. The receptor was derived from a man younger than 30 in good health. The chain uses TRBV18 and TRBJ2-7, with D perhaps TRBD1 or TRBD2 (5 bases each). The specimen was naive CD4+ T cells sorted from blood. The subset here: CD45RA+ positively selected. The CDR3 sequence is CASSRDAVYEQYF. The CDR3 region has the DNA TGTGCCAGCTCAAGGGACGCCGTCTACGAGCAGTACTTC.